The 3 T cell receptor beta chains presented below share a single source sample, sequenced in a study of blood T cell repertoires in COVID-19. Sequencing used immunoSEQ multiplex PCR; TCRdb keeps in-frame clones, though not all of them. This table holds approximately 82,000 clones, roughly 82% found once. Sequencing was performed on peripheral blood. The receptors were sampled from a man in his fifties with active or convalescent COVID-19.

This clone was seen only once. The chain links TRBV7-9 to TRBJ1-4, with TRBD1 matching 9 bases. This CDR3 is 15 amino acids long. Trimming cost V 2 bases and J 8 bases; bases outside gene matches: 6. Germline V CDR1 and CDR2: SEHNR, FQNEAQ (reference sequence). In DNA form, the CDR3 reads TGTGCCAGCAGCTTATTAACAGGGGGCGAAGAAAAACTGTTTTTT. It specifies CASSLLTGGEEKLFF. Full variable domain (remainder filled in from reference TRBV7-9 and TRBJ1-4): DTGVSQNPRHKITKRGQNVTFRCDPISEHNRLYWYRQTLGQGPEFLTYFQNEAQLEKSRLLSDRFSAERPKGSFSTLEIQRTEQGDSAMYLCASSLLTGGEEKLFFGSGTQLSVL.

V usage is TRBV11-2 and J usage is TRBJ2-7; TRBD1 aligns across 8 bases. After removal of 3 bases from V and 4 bases from J, the junction contained 5 bases not matched to a gene. CDR3 length: 14 residues. Germline assignment: CDR1 SGHAT and CDR2 FQNNGV. The CDR3 region has the DNA TGTGCCAGCAGCTTCGGACAGGGTGGGTACGAGCAGTACGTC. As protein: CASSFGQGGYEQYV.

V is TRBV10-2 and J is TRBJ1-5; 8 nucleotides agree with TRBD1. The CDR3 runs 15 residues. Losses at the gene ends were 4 bases for V and 6 bases for J; bases not matched to a gene: 8. The germline V gene has CDR1 WSHSY and CDR2 SAAADI. CDR3 nucleotide sequence: TGCGCCAGCAGTGCCTACGGACAGGGAGGTCAGCCCCAGCATTTT. It yields the protein CASSAYGQGGQPQHF.